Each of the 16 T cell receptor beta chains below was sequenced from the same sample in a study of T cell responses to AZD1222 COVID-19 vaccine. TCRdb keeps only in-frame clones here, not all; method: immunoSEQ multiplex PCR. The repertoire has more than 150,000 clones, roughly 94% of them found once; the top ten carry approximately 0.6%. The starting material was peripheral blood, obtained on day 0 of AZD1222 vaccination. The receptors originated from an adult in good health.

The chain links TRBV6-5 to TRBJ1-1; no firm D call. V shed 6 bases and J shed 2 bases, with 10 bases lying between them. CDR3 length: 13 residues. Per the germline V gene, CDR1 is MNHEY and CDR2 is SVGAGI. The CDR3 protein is CASSREYNTEAFF. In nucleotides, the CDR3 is TGTGCCAGCAGCCGCGAGTATAACACTGAAGCTTTCTTT.

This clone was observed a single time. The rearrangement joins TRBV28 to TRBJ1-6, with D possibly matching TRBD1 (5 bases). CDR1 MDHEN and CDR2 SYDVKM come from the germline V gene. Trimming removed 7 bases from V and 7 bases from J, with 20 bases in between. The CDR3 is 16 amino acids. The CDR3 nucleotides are TGTGCCAGCACCGGGACCCAACGTTCACTCAATTCACCCCTCCACTTT. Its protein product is CASTGTQRSLNSPLHF. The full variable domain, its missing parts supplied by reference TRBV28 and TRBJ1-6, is DVKVTQSSRYLVKRTGEKVFLECVQDMDHENMFWYRQDPGLGLRLIYFSYDVKMKEKGDIPEGYSVSREKKERFSLILESASTNQTSMYLCASTGTQRSLNSPLHFGNGTRLTVT.

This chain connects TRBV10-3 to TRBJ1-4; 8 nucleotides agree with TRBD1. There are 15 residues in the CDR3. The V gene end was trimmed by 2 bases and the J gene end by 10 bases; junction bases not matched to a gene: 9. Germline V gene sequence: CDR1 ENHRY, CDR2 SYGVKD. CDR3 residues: CAISETDRVLSKLFF. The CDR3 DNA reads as TGTGCCATCAGTGAGACGGACAGGGTTTTGTCAAAACTGTTTTTT.

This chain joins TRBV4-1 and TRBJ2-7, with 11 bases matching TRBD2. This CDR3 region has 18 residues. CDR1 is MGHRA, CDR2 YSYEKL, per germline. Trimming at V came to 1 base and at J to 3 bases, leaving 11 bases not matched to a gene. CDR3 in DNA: TGCGCCAGCAGCCAAGGTAATAGCGGGAGGGCCGTCATCTACGAGCAGTACTTC. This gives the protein CASSQGNSGRAVIYEQYF.

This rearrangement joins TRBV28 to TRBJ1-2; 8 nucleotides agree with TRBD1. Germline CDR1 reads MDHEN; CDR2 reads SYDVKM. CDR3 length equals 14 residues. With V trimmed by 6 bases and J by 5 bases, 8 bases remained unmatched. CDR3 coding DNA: TGTGCCAGCAGGATACAGGGGGAGTTATATGGCTACACCTTC. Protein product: CASRIQGELYGYTF.

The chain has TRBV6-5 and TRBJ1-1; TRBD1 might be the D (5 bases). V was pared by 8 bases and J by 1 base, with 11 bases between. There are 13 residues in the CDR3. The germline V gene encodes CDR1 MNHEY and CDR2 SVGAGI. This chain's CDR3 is CASGRGENTEAFF. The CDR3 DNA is TGTGCCAGCGGAAGGGGAGAGAACACTGAAGCTTTCTTT.

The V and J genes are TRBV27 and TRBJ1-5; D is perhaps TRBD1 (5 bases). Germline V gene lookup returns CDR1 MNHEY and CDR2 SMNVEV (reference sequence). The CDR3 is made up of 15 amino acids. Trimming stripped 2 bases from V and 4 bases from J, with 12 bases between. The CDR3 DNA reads TGTGCCAGCAGTTTAGGCCCCGGGGCTAATCAGCCCCAGCATTTT. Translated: CASSLGPGANQPQHF.

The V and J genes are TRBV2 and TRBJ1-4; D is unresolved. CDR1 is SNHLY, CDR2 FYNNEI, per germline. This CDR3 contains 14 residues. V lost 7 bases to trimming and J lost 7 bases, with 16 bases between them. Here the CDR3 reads CASNWTPEGEKLFF. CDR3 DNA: TGTGCCAGCAATTGGACCCCGGAGGGTGAAAAACTGTTTTTT. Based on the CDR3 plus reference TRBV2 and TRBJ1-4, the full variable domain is EPEVTQTPSHQVTQMGQEVILRCVPISNHLYFYWYRQILGQKVEFLVSFYNNEISEKSEIFDDQFSVERPDGSNFTLKIRSTKLEDSAMYFCASNWTPEGEKLFFGSGTQLSVL.

CDR3 bases: TGTGCCAGCAGTTACGACTTCACAGATACGCAGTATTTT. It codes for CASSYDFTDTQYF. The genes are TRBV6-5 and TRBJ2-3, with no clear D. Germline-derived CDR1 and CDR2 are MNHEY and SVGAGI. The CDR3 spans 13 residues. Trimming shortened V by 2 bases and J by 2 bases, and 5 bases separated the two germline ends.

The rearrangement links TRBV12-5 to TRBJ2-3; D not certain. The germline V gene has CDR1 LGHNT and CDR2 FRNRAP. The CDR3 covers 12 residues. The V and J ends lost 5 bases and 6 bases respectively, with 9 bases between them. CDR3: CASGAPPDTQYF. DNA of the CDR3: TGTGCTAGTGGTGCACCACCGGATACGCAGTATTTT.

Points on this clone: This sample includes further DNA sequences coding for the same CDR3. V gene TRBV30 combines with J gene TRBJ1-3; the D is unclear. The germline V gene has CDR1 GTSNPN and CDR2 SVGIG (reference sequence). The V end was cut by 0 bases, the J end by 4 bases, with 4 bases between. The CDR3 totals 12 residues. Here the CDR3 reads CAWSVSGNTIYF. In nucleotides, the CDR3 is TGTGCCTGGAGTGTATCCGGAAACACCATATATTTT.

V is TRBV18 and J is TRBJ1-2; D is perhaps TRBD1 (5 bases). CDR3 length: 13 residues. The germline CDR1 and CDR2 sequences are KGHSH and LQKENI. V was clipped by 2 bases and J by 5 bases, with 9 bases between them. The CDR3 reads CASSPDRLYGYTF. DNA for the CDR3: TGTGCCAGCTCACCAGACAGACTATATGGCTACACCTTC. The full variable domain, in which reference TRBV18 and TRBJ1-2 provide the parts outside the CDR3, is NAGVMQNPRHLVRRRGQEARLRCSPMKGHSHVYWYRQLPEEGLKFMVYLQKENIIDESGMPKERFSAEFPKEGPSILRIQQVVRGDSAAYFCASSPDRLYGYTFGSGTRLTVV.

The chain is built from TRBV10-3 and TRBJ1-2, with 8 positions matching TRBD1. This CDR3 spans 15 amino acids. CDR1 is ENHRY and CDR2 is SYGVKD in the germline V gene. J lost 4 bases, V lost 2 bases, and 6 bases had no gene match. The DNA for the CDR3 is TGTGCCATCAGTGAGCCCCGGACAGGGTTCTATGGCTACACCTTC. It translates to CAISEPRTGFYGYTF.

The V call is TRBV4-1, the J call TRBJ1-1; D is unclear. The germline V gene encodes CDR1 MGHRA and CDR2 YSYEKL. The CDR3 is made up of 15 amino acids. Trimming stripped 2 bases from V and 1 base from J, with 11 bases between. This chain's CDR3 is CASSQFPLSNTEAFF. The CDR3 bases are TGCGCCAGCAGCCAATTTCCACTTTCGAACACTGAAGCTTTCTTT.

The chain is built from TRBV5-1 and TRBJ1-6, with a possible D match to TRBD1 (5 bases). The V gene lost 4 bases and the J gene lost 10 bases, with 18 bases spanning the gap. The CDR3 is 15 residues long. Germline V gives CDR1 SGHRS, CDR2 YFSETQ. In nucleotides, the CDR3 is TGCGCCAGCAGCCTCGGGGGAAGGGGCTACTCACCCCTCCACTTT. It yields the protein CASSLGGRGYSPLHF. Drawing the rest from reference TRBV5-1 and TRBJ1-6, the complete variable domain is KAGVTQTPRYLIKTRGQQVTLSCSPISGHRSVSWYQQTPGQGLQFLFEYFSETQRNKGNFPGRFSGRQFSNSRSEMNVSTLELGDSALYLCASSLGGRGYSPLHFGNGTRLTVT.

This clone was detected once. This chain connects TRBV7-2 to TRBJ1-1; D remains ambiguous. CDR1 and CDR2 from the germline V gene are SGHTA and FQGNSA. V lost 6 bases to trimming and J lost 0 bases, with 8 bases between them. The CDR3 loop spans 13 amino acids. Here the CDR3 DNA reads TGTGCCAGCAGAACAACGGTGAACACTGAAGCTTTCTTT. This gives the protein CASRTTVNTEAFF.